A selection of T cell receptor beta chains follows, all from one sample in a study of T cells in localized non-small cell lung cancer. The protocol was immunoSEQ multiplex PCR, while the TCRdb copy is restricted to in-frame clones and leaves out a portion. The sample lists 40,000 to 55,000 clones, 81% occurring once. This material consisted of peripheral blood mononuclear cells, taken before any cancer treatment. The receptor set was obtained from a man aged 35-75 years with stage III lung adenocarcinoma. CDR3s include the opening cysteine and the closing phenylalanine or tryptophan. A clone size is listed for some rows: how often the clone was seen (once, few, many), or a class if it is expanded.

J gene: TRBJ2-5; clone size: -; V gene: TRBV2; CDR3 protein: CASSVGTGIQETQYF
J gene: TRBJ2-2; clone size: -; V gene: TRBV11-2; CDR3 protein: CASSLYYSGSTGELFF
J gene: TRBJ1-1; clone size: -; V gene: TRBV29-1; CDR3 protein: CSVGAGYGENTEAFF
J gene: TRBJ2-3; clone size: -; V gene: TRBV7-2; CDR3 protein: CASSFGSGGPTDTQYF
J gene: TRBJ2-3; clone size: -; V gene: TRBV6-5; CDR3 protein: CASSYSLGGTDTQYF
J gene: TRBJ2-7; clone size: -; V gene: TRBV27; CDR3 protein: CASSSPTVHEQYF
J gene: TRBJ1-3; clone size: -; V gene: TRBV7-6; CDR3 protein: CASSLTGGAGNTIYF
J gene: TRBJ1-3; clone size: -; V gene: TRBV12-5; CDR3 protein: CASGLVPAWSGNTIYF
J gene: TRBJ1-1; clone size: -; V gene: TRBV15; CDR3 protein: CATSRDLNTEAFF
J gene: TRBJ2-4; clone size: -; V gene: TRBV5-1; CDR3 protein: CASSLGQENIQYF
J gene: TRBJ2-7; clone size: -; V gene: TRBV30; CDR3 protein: CAWSGRGNHEQYF
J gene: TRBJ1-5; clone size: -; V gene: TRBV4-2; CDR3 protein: CASSPEGAGNQPQHF
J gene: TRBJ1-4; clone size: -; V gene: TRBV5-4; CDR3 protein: CASSLAGVGFEKLFF
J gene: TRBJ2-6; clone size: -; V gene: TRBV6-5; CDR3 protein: CASSFVSSGANVLTF
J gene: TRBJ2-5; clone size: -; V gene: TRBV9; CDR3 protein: CASSVGMGTRQETQYF
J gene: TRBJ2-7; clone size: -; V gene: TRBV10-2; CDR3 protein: CASTRGVIYEQYF
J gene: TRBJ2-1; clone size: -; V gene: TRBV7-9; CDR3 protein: CASSLGVSPEQFF
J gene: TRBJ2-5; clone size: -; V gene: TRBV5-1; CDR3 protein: CASSPPTGRGGETQYF
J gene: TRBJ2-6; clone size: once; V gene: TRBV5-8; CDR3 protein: CASSLKADSGANVLTF
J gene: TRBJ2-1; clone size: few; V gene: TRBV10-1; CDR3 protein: CASSEEGLAYNEQFF
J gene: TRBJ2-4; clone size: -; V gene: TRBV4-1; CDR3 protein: CASSQDRAGGSDLAKNIQYF
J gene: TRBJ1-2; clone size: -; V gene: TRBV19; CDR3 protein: CASSIPRTGSAGNYGYTF
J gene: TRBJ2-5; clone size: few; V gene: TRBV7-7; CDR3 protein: CASTPSETQYF
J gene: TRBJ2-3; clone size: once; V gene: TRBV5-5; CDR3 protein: CASSGDIHTDTQYF
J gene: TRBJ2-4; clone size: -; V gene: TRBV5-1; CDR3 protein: CASSWGTVKNIQYF
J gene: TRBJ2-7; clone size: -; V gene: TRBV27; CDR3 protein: CASHRSGGLHEQYF